The 17 T cell receptor beta chains in this list originate from one sample, sequenced in a study of cytomegalovirus exposure and HLA in healthy donors. The PCR employed 60 Vbeta primers together with 13 Jbeta primers. The assay was immunoSEQ multiplex PCR, and TCRdb's table has in-frame clones only and misses some. This repertoire shows some 220,000 clones, just under 85% found once; its top ten account for 0.5% to 0.7%. Sample: PBMCs. Source of these receptors: a woman aged 40 to 50 in good health and CMV-seronegative.

A word on this clone: The identical CDR3 is also encoded by other nucleotide sequences in the sample. The chain employs TRBV10-3 and TRBJ2-7; 8 bases align to TRBD2. Germline V gene lookup returns CDR1 ENHRY and CDR2 SYGVKD. Unmatched junction bases numbered 10, after V lost 6 bases and J lost 3 bases. The CDR3 contains 15 residues. Written as DNA, the CDR3 is TGTGCCATCAGGGGGAGCGGGGGATCCCTCTACGAGCAGTACTTC. Translated, it gives CAIRGSGGSLYEQYF.

This chain joins TRBV27 and TRBJ2-2, with TRBD2 identical over 10 bases. Losses at the gene ends were 3 bases for V and 1 base for J; bases not matched to a gene: 2. The CDR3 is made up of 16 amino acids. Per the germline V gene, CDR1 is MNHEY and CDR2 is SMNVEV (reference sequence). Here the CDR3 DNA reads TGTGCCAGCAGTTTGGTAGCGGGGGGGAACACCGGGGAGCTGTTTTTT. It is translated as CASSLVAGGNTGELFF.

The V call is TRBV13, the J call TRBJ2-5; perhaps TRBD1 as D (5 bases). The better agreement between TRBJ2-7 and the DNA end casts doubt on the J call. The CDR3 is made up of 16 amino acids. From germline, CDR1 is PRHDT and CDR2 FYEKMQ (reference sequence). In DNA form, the CDR3 reads TGTGCCAGCAGCTTAGGAGGGGCCAGGGTAGGGCTCGAGCAGTACTTC. Translated: CASSLGGARVGLEQYF.

To note about this clone: Different DNA sequences within this sample yield the same CDR3. The chain links TRBV9 to TRBJ2-5; D unclear. Trimming stripped 0 bases from V and 2 bases from J, with 8 bases between. The CDR3 consists of 14 residues. From germline, CDR1 is SGDLS and CDR2 YYNGEE. The CDR3 region has the DNA TGTGCCAGCAGCGTAGGGAGATCTCAAGAGACCCAGTACTTC. It codes for CASSVGRSQETQYF.

The rearrangement joins TRBV5-1 to TRBJ2-1; 14 bases match TRBD2. Germline V gene sequence: CDR1 SGHRS, CDR2 YFSETQ. The CDR3 contains 16 residues. Unmatched junction bases numbered 5, after V lost 4 bases and J lost 5 bases. The CDR3 here is CASSVTSGGAHNEQFF. The CDR3 DNA reads TGCGCCAGCAGCGTGACTAGCGGGGGGGCCCACAATGAGCAGTTCTTC.

The gene calls are TRBV9 and TRBJ2-3; tentative D call: TRBD1 (6 bases). The CDR3 sequence is 15 residues long. V was clipped by 4 bases and J by 2 bases, with 14 bases between them. From germline, CDR1 is SGDLS and CDR2 YYNGEE. Here the CDR3 reads CASSITGSDTDTQYF. In DNA form, the CDR3 reads TGTGCCAGCAGCATAACAGGGTCTGACACAGATACGCAGTATTTT.

This clone was recorded only once. The chain has TRBV2 and TRBJ1-6; no clear D gene. Germline loops: CDR1 SNHLY, CDR2 FYNNEI. The CDR3 is made up of 16 amino acids. V dropped 3 bases and J dropped 4 bases, with 13 bases sitting between them. The CDR3 reads CASSENMAIYNSPLHF. As DNA, the CDR3 is TGTGCCAGCAGTGAGAACATGGCCATATATAATTCACCCCTCCACTTT.

The chain links TRBV5-1 to TRBJ2-5; 7 positions match TRBD2. V was pared by 0 bases and J by 4 bases, with 3 bases of the junction left unmatched. The germline CDR1 and CDR2 sequences are SGHRS and YFSETQ. CDR3 length: 14 amino acids. The CDR3 DNA is TGCGCCAGCAGCTTGGATTCGGGGGGAGAGACCCAGTACTTC. Its protein is CASSLDSGGETQYF.

This clone has only a few counts. V and J are TRBV6-1 and TRBJ1-6; the D gene is possibly TRBD1 (5 bases). Germline CDR1 and CDR2: MNHNS and SASEGT. This CDR3 comprises 13 residues. The ends were cut back, 3 bases at V and 9 bases at J, with 9 bases in the middle. The CDR3 DNA follows: TGTGCCAGCAGTGAGACAGTGGGTTCACCCCTCCACTTT. The encoded protein is CASSETVGSPLHF.

This CDR3 is CASTPRGIEGGYTF. The CDR3 bases are TGTGCCAGCACCCCTAGGGGGATTGAGGGGGGCTACACCTTC. This chain joins TRBV27 and TRBJ1-2, with a tentative D call TRBD1 (6 bases). CDR3 length: 14 residues. V was shortened by 7 bases and J by 8 bases, with 20 bases between the two germline ends. The germline gives CDR1 MNHEY, CDR2 SMNVEV (reference sequence).

CDR3 nucleotide sequence: TGCGCCAGCAGCTGGGGGGTGGGCGGCAATCAGCCCCAGCATTTT. Translating it yields CASSWGVGGNQPQHF. The chain employs TRBV5-1 and TRBJ1-5; D perhaps matches TRBD1 (5 bases). CDR1 SGHRS and CDR2 YFSETQ come from the germline V gene. V shed 3 bases and J shed 2 bases, with 12 bases lying between them. The CDR3 loop spans 15 amino acids.

This chain connects TRBV2 to TRBJ1-5; D gene unclear. Trimming took off 5 bases at V and 0 bases at J, with 8 bases between the two ends. The germline gives CDR1 SNHLY, CDR2 FYNNEI. The CDR3 is made up of 14 amino acids. The CDR3: CASSKQYSNQPQHF. DNA of the CDR3: TGTGCCAGCAGTAAACAGTATAGCAATCAGCCCCAGCATTTT.

The chain joins TRBV6-6 to TRBJ1-2; D possibly corresponds to TRBD1 (6 bases). V gave up 3 bases and J gave up 4 bases, with 9 bases separating them. Germline CDR1 reads MNHNY; CDR2 reads SVGAGI (reference sequence). This CDR3 spans 13 amino acids. CDR3 sequence reads: CASSYDRPYGYTF. Written as DNA, the CDR3 is TGTGCCAGCAGTTATGACAGGCCCTATGGCTACACCTTC.

This clone showed up just once. V and J are TRBV5-6 and TRBJ1-1; no firm D call. Germline V gene data show CDR1 as SGHDT and CDR2 as YYEEEE. There are 16 residues in the CDR3. Trimming removed 6 bases from V and 2 bases from J, with 20 bases in between. The CDR3: CASILNPPTVNTEAFF. The DNA for the CDR3 is TGTGCCAGCATCCTAAACCCCCCAACAGTTAACACTGAAGCTTTCTTT.

The chain uses TRBV7-9 and TRBJ2-3; D perhaps matches TRBD2 (6 bases). Per the germline V gene, CDR1 is SEHNR and CDR2 is FQNEAQ (reference sequence). This CDR3 comprises 15 residues. V shed 1 base and J shed 6 bases, with 14 bases lying between them. The CDR3 loop is CASSLDGAGRDTQYF. The CDR3 DNA is TGTGCCAGCAGCTTAGACGGGGCGGGGAGGGATACGCAGTATTTT.

The V gene is TRBV7-6, the J gene TRBJ1-5; the D gene is possibly TRBD1 (5 bases). V shed 1 base and J shed 7 bases, with 8 bases lying between them. Germline CDR1 is SGHVS and CDR2 is FNYEAQ. The CDR3 has 13 residues. The DNA of the CDR3 is TGTGCCAGCAGCTTAGGACAGTTGCAGCCCCAGCATTTT. It codes for CASSLGQLQPQHF.

This clone came up once. The same CDR3 also results from other DNA sequences found in this sample. The chain employs TRBV29-1 and TRBJ1-1; no definite D call. The CDR3 is 10 amino acids. Trimming removed 6 bases from V and 1 base from J, with 3 bases in between. Germline values: CDR1 SQVTM, CDR2 ANQGSEA. CDR3 sequence: CSVRNTEAFF. CDR3 nucleotide sequence: TGCAGCGTGAGGAACACTGAAGCTTTCTTT.